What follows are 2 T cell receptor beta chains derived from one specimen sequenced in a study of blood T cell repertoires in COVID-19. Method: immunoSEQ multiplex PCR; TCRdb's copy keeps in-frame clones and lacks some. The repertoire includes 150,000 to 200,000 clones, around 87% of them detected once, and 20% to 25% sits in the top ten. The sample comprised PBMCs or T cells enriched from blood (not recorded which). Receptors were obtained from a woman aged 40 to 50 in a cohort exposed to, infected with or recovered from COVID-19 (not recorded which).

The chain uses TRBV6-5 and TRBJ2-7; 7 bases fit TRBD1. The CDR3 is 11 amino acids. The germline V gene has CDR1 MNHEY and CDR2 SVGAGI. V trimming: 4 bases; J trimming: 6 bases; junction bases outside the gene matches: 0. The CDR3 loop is CASSWDSEQYF. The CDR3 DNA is TGTGCCAGCAGTTGGGACAGCGAGCAGTACTTC.

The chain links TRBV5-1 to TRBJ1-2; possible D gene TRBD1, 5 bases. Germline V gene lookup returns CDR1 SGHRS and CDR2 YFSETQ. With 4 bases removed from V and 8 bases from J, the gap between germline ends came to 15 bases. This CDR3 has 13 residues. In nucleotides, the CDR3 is TGCGCCAGCAGCACACCGGGACTCCAGGGCTACACCTTC. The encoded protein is CASSTPGLQGYTF.